The rows below give T cell receptor beta chains drawn from one sample of a study of blood T cells in healthy people across ages. TCRdb re-derived calls from the 5' RACE reads in MiXCR, one entry per CDR3 protein. The sample has roughly 1.9 million distinct CDR3 sequences; about 39% are singletons. What was sequenced was blood. These receptors were taken from a human donor in good health. The CDR3 runs from the conserved cysteine through the conserved F or W. The D gene is left open where the match is weak. Only some rows state a clone size, as once, few, many or a class for expanded clones.

D gene: TRBD1
V gene: TRBV9
J gene: TRBJ1-1
clone size: -
CDR3 DNA: TGTGCCAGCAGCGCCGAGGGACAGCCGGGAGCTTTCTTT
CDR3 protein: CASSAEGQPGAFF

D gene: -
V gene: TRBV24-1
J gene: TRBJ2-1
clone size: few
CDR3 DNA: TGTGCCACCAGCCCCCGAGGGCGGGCCAATGAGCAGTTCTTC
CDR3 protein: CATSPRGRANEQFF

D gene: TRBD2
V gene: TRBV20-1
J gene: TRBJ2-3
clone size: -
CDR3 DNA: TGCAGTGCTAACCCTAGCGGGGGTTTAGATACGCAGTATTTT
CDR3 protein: CSANPSGGLDTQYF

D gene: TRBD1
V gene: TRBV4-3
J gene: TRBJ2-2
clone size: few
CDR3 DNA: TGCGCCAGCAGCCAAGATTTCCTGGGGACAGGAGTCACCGGGGAGCTGTTTTTT
CDR3 protein: CASSQDFLGTGVTGELFF

D gene: TRBD2
V gene: TRBV7-9
J gene: TRBJ2-7
clone size: -
CDR3 DNA: TGTGCCAGCAGCTTATGGGAGGGTGAGCAGTACTTC
CDR3 protein: CASSLWEGEQYF

D gene: TRBD2
V gene: TRBV5-1
J gene: TRBJ2-3
clone size: -
CDR3 DNA: TGCGCCAGCAGCTTCTCCCCGACTAGCGGGGGCTCAGATACGCAGTATTTT
CDR3 protein: CASSFSPTSGGSDTQYF

D gene: -
V gene: TRBV7-8
J gene: TRBJ1-2
clone size: few
CDR3 DNA: TGTGCCAGCAGCTTAGACACGGGGGGACTGGGGGCCGGCTACACCTTC
CDR3 protein: CASSLDTGGLGAGYTF

D gene: TRBD1
V gene: TRBV4-2
J gene: TRBJ2-7
clone size: few
CDR3 DNA: TGTGCCAGCAGCCGACATGGGACAGGGGACTACGAGCAGTACTTC
CDR3 protein: CASSRHGTGDYEQYF

D gene: -
V gene: TRBV10-3
J gene: TRBJ1-2
clone size: many
CDR3 DNA: TGTGCCATCAGTGAGTCGTTACCAGAAGACCCTTCTAACTATGGCTACACCTTC
CDR3 protein: CAISESLPEDPSNYGYTF

D gene: TRBD2
V gene: TRBV7-2
J gene: TRBJ2-5
clone size: -
CDR3 DNA: TGTGCCAGCAGCGGGAACGGGGGGTTGGAGACCCAGTACTTC
CDR3 protein: CASSGNGGLETQYF